These 17 T cell receptor beta chains were sequenced from one sample in a study of regulatory T cells in long-lasting Graves disease. Noted time point: newly diagnosed GD, antithyroid drugs for less than 3 months. PBMC RNA was the source of the TCR library. Building the TCR beta libraries relied on iRepertoire HTBI primers, and CDR3 regions underwent Arm-PCR. TCRdb reprocessed the multiplex PCR reads with MiXCR, giving one entry per CDR3 protein. This table has some 490,000 distinct CDR3 sequences, around 12% appearing once. These records were also assigned to another study, of T cells in Graves' hyperthyroidism and ophthalmopathy.

This specimen was peripheral blood mononuclear cells (PBMCs), taken at new diagnosis, from a patient treated with antithyroid drugs. These receptors were taken from a woman aged 25 to 39 with Graves disease.

The chain recombines TRBV18 with TRBJ2-7, with 8 nucleotides matching TRBD2. CDR1 KGHSH and CDR2 LQKENI come from the germline V gene. The CDR3 is 16 amino acids. V dropped 4 bases and J dropped 3; count of bases not matched to a gene: 11. The DNA of the CDR3 is TGTGCCAGCTCACTTTATCAAGCGGGGGCGGGCTACGAGCAGTACTTC. Translated: CASSLYQAGAGYEQYF.

Points on this clonotype: This could be a read error, since a much larger clone is one nucleotide away. The rearrangement uses TRBV27 and TRBJ1-2, with 8 bases lining up with TRBD1. Germline values: CDR1 MNHEY, CDR2 SMNVEV (reference sequence). The trim removed 5 bases at V and 2 bases at J, leaving 7 bases unmatched. This CDR3 has 15 amino acids. The CDR3 sequence: CASSLRQGKNYGYTF. The CDR3 bases are TGTGCCAGCAGTCTCCGACAGGGGAAAAACTATGGCTACACCTTC.

At least ten counts were recorded for this clonotype. J is TRBJ2-7 and V is TRBV7-9, with 11 bases fitting TRBD2. With V trimmed by 5 bases and J by 3 bases, 9 bases remained unmatched. Per the germline V gene, CDR1 is SEHNR and CDR2 is FQNEAQ (reference sequence). The CDR3 consists of 16 residues. As DNA, the CDR3 is TGTGCCAGCAGCCCAAGACTAGCGGGAAATATCTACGAGCAGTACTTC. Translation: CASSPRLAGNIYEQYF.

The J gene is TRBJ1-1, the V gene TRBV7-2, with 9 positions matching TRBD1. CDR1 SGHTA and CDR2 FQGNSA come from the germline V gene. Trimming cost V 4 bases and J 1 base; bases outside gene matches: 4. The CDR3 is made up of 15 amino acids. Here the CDR3 DNA reads TGTGCCAGCAGCTCGTACAGGGGGCAGAACACTGAAGCTTTCTTT. This gives the protein CASSSYRGQNTEAFF.

This clonotype was seen at least ten times. This chain joins TRBV5-5 and TRBJ1-1; D is unclear. Germline CDR1 and CDR2: SGHKS and YYEKEE (reference sequence). Trimming left V 5 bases short and J 2 bases short, with 10 bases between. This CDR3 has 13 residues. The CDR3 protein is CASSRAANTEAFF. The CDR3 nucleotides are TGTGCCAGCAGTAGGGCAGCCAACACTGAAGCTTTCTTT.

V is TRBV3-1 and J is TRBJ1-2; D is perhaps TRBD1 (5 bases). The CDR3 spans 13 residues. Trimming left V 0 bases short and J 8 bases short, with 10 bases between. CDR1 LGHDT and CDR2 YNNKEL come from the germline V gene (reference sequence). CDR3 sequence (DNA): TGTGCCAGCAGCCAAGAGGCTCGGGGGGGCTACACCTTC. Its protein is CASSQEARGGYTF.

This clonotype was picked up many times. The chain employs TRBV11-3 and TRBJ2-1, with 9 positions matching TRBD1. After removal of 8 bases from V and 4 bases from J, the junction contained 3 bases not matched to a gene. The CDR3 runs 13 residues. Germline CDR1 is SGHNT and CDR2 is YENEEA. The CDR3 here is CASRDRDYNEQFF. CDR3 nucleotides: TGTGCCAGCCGGGACAGGGATTACAATGAGCAGTTCTTC. Together with reference TRBV11-3 and TRBJ2-1, the CDR3 gives the full variable domain: EAGVVQSPRYKIIEKKQPVAFWCNPISGHNTLYWYLQNLGQGPELLIRYENEEAVDDSQLPKDRFSAERLKGVDSTLKIQPAELGDSAVYLCASRDRDYNEQFFGPGTRLTVL.

This chain connects TRBV2 to TRBJ2-7; either TRBD1 or TRBD2 may fit D (5 bases each). The CDR3 is 10 residues long. The V end was cut by 8 bases, the J end by 8 bases, with 10 bases between. In germline, CDR1 is SNHLY, CDR2 FYNNEI. This CDR3 is CASWGSQQYF. DNA for the CDR3: TGTGCCAGCTGGGGGTCCCAGCAGTACTTC.

V is TRBV11-2 and J is TRBJ2-1, with TRBD2 matching over 13 bases. After removal of 5 bases from V and 0 bases from J, the junction contained 13 bases not matched to a gene. Germline lookup yields CDR1 SGHAT and CDR2 FQNNGV. The CDR3 totals 20 residues. The CDR3 is CASSTRPGLAGISSYNEQFF. As DNA, the CDR3 is TGTGCCAGCAGCACAAGACCGGGACTAGCGGGGATTAGCTCCTACAATGAGCAGTTCTTC.

This chain connects TRBV14 to TRBJ1-1; the D gene is possibly TRBD1 (5 bases). The CDR3 loop spans 11 amino acids. Trimming took off 3 bases at V and 11 bases at J, with 10 bases between the two ends. CDR1 is SGHDN and CDR2 is FVKESK in the germline V gene. CDR3 sequence (DNA): TGTGCCAGCAGCCAGGGACCGAGGGCTTTCTTT. Its protein is CASSQGPRAFF.

Only a few counts were recorded for this clonotype. The chain recombines TRBV5-4 with TRBJ1-4; D not resolved. Germline CDR1 reads SGHNT; CDR2 reads YYREEE (reference sequence). Trimming pared 0 bases from V and 4 bases from J, leaving 7 bases between. CDR3 length: 14 amino acids. The CDR3, as DNA: TGTGCCAGCAGCTTGGTCGGGAGTAATGAAAAACTGTTTTTT. It codes for CASSLVGSNEKLFF.

This clonotype was seen many times. The J gene is TRBJ1-2, the V gene TRBV6-2 or TRBV6-3; D is uncertain. The germline V and J ends were trimmed by 0 bases and 4 bases, with 12 bases remaining between them. CDR3 size: 15 residues. Germline CDR1 is MNHEY and CDR2 is SVGEGT. CDR3 nucleotide sequence: TGTGCCAGCAGTTACTCGGGTCGGCGGGGCTATGGCTACACCTTC. Its translation: CASSYSGRRGYGYTF.

This clonotype showed up many times. This rearrangement joins TRBV11-2 to TRBJ1-2; D remains unclear. The CDR3 consists of 12 residues. The V end lost 2 bases, the J end lost 5 bases, and 6 bases lay between the germline ends. Per germline, CDR1 SGHAT and CDR2 FQNNGV. CDR3 sequence (DNA): TGTGCCAGCAGCTTATCCCTTTATGGCTACACCTTC. Its protein is CASSLSLYGYTF.

V usage is TRBV25-1 and J usage is TRBJ1-1; 7 bases are shared with TRBD1. Trimming cost V 4 bases and J 5 bases; bases outside gene matches: 4. The germline V gene has CDR1 MGHDK and CDR2 SYGVNS. The length of the CDR3 is 13 residues. The CDR3 DNA is TGTGCCAGCAGTGCATTGACAGGGACTGAAGCTTTCTTT. It is translated as CASSALTGTEAFF.

The chain carries TRBV6-1 and TRBJ2-7, with D maybe TRBD1 (5 bases). With 6 bases removed from V and 8 bases from J, the gap between germline ends came to 20 bases. The germline gives CDR1 MNHNS, CDR2 SASEGT. The CDR3 length is 14 residues. CDR3: CASRKDSTREKQYF. For the CDR3, the DNA is TGTGCCAGCAGGAAAGACAGTACCCGAGAGAAGCAGTACTTC.

This clonotype was observed many times. V and J are TRBV7-2 and TRBJ2-5, with 7 bases lining up with TRBD2. In germline, CDR1 is SGHTA, CDR2 FQGNSA. The CDR3 has 14 amino acids. J lost 5 bases, V lost 5 bases, and 8 bases had no gene match. CDR3 nucleotide sequence: TGTGCCAGCAGCCAAGCGGGACGTGGGGAGACCCAGTACTTC. Its translation: CASSQAGRGETQYF. Looking up the rest from reference TRBV7-2 and TRBJ2-5 gives the full variable domain: GAGVSQSPSNKVTEKGKDVELRCDPISGHTALYWYRQSLGQGLEFLIYFQGNSAPDKSGLPSDRFSAERTGGSVSTLTIQRTQQEDSAVYLCASSQAGRGETQYFGPGTRLLVL.

The V and J genes are TRBV11-3 and TRBJ1-1, with D unresolved. There are 13 residues in the CDR3. Germline values: CDR1 SGHNT, CDR2 YENEEA. V dropped 4 bases and J dropped 3 bases, with 9 bases sitting between them. The CDR3 region is CASSSNFDTEAFF. CDR3 bases: TGTGCCAGCAGCTCGAACTTTGACACTGAAGCTTTCTTT.